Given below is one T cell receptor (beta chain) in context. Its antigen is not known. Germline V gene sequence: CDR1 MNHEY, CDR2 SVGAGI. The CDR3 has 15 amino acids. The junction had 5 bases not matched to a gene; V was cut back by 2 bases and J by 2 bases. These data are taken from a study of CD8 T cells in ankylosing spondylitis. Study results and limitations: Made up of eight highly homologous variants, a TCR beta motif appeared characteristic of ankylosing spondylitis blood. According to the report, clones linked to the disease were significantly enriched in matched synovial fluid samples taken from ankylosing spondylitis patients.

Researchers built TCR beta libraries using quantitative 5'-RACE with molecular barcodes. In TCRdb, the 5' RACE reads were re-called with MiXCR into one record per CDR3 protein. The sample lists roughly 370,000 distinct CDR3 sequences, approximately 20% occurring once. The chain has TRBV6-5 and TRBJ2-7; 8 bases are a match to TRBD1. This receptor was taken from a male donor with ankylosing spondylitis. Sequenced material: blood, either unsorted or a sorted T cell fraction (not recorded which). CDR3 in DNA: TGTGCCAGCAGTTACAAGAGGACAGGGACCTACGAGCAGTACTTC. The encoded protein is CASSYKRTGTYEQYF.